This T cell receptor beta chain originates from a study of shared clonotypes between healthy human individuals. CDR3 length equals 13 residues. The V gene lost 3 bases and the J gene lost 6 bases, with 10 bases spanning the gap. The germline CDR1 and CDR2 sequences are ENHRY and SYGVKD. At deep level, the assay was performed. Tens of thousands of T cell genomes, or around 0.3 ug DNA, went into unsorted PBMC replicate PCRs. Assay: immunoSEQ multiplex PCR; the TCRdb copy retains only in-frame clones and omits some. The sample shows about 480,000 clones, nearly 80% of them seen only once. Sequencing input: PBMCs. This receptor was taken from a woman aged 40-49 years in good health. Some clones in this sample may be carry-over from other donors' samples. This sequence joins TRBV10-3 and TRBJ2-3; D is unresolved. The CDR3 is CAISERTLDTQYF. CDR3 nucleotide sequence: TGTGCCATCAGTGAACGGACCCTCGATACGCAGTATTTT.